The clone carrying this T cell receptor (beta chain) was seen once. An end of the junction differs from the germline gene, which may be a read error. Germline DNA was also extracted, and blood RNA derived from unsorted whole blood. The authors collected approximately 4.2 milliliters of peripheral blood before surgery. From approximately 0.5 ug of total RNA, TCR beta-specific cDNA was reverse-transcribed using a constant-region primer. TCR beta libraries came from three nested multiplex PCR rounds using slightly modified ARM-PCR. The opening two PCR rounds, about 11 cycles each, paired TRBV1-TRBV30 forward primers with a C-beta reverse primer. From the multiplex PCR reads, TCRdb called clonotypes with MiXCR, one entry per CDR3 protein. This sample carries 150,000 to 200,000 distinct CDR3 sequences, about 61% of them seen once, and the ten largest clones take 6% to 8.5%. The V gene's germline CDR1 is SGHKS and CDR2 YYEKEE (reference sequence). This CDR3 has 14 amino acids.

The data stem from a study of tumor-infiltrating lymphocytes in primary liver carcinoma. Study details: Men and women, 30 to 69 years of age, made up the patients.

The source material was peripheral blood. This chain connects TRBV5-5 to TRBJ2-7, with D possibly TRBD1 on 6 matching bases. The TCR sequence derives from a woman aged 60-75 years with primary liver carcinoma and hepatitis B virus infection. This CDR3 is CTSSLAPGDYEQYF. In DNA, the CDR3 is TGTACCAGCAGCTTGGCCCCAGGGGACTACGAGCAGTACTTC.